The 5 T cell receptor beta chains presented below share a single source sample, sequenced in a study of T cell responses to AZD1222 COVID-19 vaccine. The protocol was immunoSEQ multiplex PCR, while the TCRdb copy is restricted to in-frame clones and leaves out a portion. The table shows 73,000 or so clones, with around 82% occurring only once. The input for sequencing was peripheral blood, taken 28 days after the second AZD1222 dose. These receptors were collected from an adult who received the AZD1222 COVID-19 vaccine.

This clone has a handful of counts. The genes are TRBV27 and TRBJ1-1, with D possibly TRBD1 on 5 matching bases. Germline V gives CDR1 MNHEY, CDR2 SMNVEV (reference sequence). CDR3 length: 13 amino acids. Trimming removed 7 bases from V and 0 bases from J, with 9 bases in between. This CDR3 is CASKGGVNTEAFF. The CDR3 DNA is TGTGCCAGCAAAGGAGGGGTGAACACTGAAGCTTTCTTT.

This chain links TRBV6-5 with TRBJ1-5; D remains unclear. The V gene's germline CDR1 is MNHEY and CDR2 SVGAGI. This CDR3 region has 15 residues. V shed 7 bases and J shed 2 bases, with 15 bases lying between them. The CDR3 nucleotides are TGTGCCAGCAAATTTTATGGGCATGGCAATCAGCCCCAGCATTTT. It codes for CASKFYGHGNQPQHF.

This sequence joins TRBV11-3 and TRBJ2-3; D unresolved. V gave up 5 bases and J gave up 5 bases, with 8 bases separating them. This CDR3 is built from 12 residues. Germline V CDR1 and CDR2: SGHNT, YENEEA. The CDR3 DNA is TGTGCCAGCAGCGAACAACGAGATACGCAGTATTTT. It specifies CASSEQRDTQYF.

Concerning this clone: Other DNA sequences from this sample encode an identical CDR3 as well. The chain links TRBV28 to TRBJ2-7; unclear D gene. Per the germline V gene, CDR1 is MDHEN and CDR2 is SYDVKM. Deletions cut 4 bases from V and 0 bases from J, with 10 bases between. The CDR3 runs to 14 residues. For the CDR3, the DNA is TGTGCCAGCAGTTCACCAGCCGGCTCCTACGAGCAGTACTTC. It is translated as CASSSPAGSYEQYF.

In this sample, this clone turned up once. The J gene is TRBJ1-2, the V gene TRBV28; possibly TRBD1 for D (6 bases). The V end lost 4 bases, the J end lost 5 bases, and 11 bases lay between the germline ends. Germline CDR1 reads MDHEN; CDR2 reads SYDVKM. The CDR3 has 13 residues. CDR3 DNA sequence: TGTGCCAGCAGTTCAACAGGGTCGTATGGCTACACCTTC. This gives the protein CASSSTGSYGYTF.